The TCR beta chain under discussion was sequenced for a study of T cells in Graves' hyperthyroidism and ophthalmopathy. General study results and limits: Blood also carried most thyroid clonotypes expanded above 0.001.

J was trimmed by 0 bases and V by 2 bases; bases with no gene match: 5. The CDR3 consists of 15 residues. Per the germline V gene, CDR1 is DFQATT and CDR2 is SNEGSKA (reference sequence). On the basis of clinical symptoms, serum thyroxine and TRAb, thyroid ultrasound and orbital computed tomography, diagnoses were made. The PBMCs were sourced from fresh peripheral blood (around 9.9 ml). TCR beta CDR3 sequences were amplified from RNA transcripts. When the TCR CDR3 underwent first-round RT-PCR, the HTBI primer set was used. TCRdb redid the calling of the multiplex PCR reads with MiXCR, one entry per CDR3 protein. In the table there are some 580,000 distinct CDR3 sequences, roughly a sixth of which are singletons. This clonotype has a count of ten or more. The antigen is unknown.

J is TRBJ2-7 and V is TRBV20-1, with 9 bases matching TRBD2. The sample taken for sequencing was blood. The sequence was collected from a middle-aged woman with Graves' ophthalmopathy. The CDR3 region has the DNA TGCAGTGCTAGACGACTAGCGGACCTCTCCTACGAGCAGTACTTC. This sequence encodes CSARRLADLSYEQYF.